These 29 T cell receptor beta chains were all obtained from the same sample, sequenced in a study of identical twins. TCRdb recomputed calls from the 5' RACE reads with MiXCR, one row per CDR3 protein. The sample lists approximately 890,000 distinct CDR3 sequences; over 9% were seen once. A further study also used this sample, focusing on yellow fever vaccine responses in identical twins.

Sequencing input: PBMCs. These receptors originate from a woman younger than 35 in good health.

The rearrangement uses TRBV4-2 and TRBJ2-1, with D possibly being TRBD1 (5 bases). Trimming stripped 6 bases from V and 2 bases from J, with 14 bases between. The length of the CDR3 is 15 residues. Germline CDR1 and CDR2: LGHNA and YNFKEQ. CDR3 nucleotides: TGTGCCAGCAGAGGGGCCACAAGGGCCTACAATGAGCAGTTCTTC. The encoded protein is CASRGATRAYNEQFF.

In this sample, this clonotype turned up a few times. CDR3 sequence: CSASRKDVGNTEAFF. The CDR3 DNA follows: TGCAGTGCTAGTCGTAAGGACGTCGGGAACACTGAAGCTTTCTTT. The chain carries TRBV20-1 and TRBJ1-1, with D uncertain. This CDR3 contains 15 residues. The germline V gene encodes CDR1 DFQATT and CDR2 SNEGSKA (reference sequence). V was pared by 3 bases and J by 1 base, with 15 bases between.

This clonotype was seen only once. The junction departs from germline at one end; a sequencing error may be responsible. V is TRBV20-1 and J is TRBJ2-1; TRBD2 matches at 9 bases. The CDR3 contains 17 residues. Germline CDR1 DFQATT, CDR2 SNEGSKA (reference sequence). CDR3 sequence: CCARDSPRSGSYNEQFF. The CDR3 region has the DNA TGCTGTGCTAGAGATTCCCCCCGTAGCGGGAGTTACAATGAGCAGTTCTTC.

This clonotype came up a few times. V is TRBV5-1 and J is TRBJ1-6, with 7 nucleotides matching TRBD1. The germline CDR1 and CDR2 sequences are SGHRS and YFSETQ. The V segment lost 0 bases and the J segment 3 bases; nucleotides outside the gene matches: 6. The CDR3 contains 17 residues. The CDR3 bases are TGCGCCAGCAGCTTGGTAGGGGGCGGAATCTATAATTCACCCCTCCACTTT. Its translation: CASSLVGGGIYNSPLHF.

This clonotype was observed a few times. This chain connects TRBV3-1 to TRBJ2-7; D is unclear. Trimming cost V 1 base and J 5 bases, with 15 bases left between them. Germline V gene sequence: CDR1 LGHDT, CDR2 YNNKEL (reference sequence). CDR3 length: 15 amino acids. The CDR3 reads CASSQGPRVWDEQYF. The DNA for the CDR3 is TGTGCCAGCAGCCAAGGGCCTAGGGTCTGGGACGAGCAGTACTTC.

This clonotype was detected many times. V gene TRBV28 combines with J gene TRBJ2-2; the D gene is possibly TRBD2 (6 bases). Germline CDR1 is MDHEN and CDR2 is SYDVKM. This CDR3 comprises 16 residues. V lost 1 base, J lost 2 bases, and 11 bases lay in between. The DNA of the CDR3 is TGTGCCAGCAGTTTATTACGGGGGAGCAACACCGGGGAGCTGTTTTTT. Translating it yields CASSLLRGSNTGELFF.

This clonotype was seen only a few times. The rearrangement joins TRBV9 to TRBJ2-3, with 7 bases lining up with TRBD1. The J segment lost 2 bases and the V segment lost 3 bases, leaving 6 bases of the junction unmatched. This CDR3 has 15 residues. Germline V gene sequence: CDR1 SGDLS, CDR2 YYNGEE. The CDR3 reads CASSDRDRNTDTQYF. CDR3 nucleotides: TGTGCCAGCAGCGACCGGGACAGAAACACAGATACGCAGTATTTT.

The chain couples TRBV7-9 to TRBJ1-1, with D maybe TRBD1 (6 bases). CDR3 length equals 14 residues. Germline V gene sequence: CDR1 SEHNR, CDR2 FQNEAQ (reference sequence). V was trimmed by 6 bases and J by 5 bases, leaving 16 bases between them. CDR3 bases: TGTGCCAGCAGTACTTTGGGGGGCGTGACTGAAGCTTTCTTT. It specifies CASSTLGGVTEAFF.

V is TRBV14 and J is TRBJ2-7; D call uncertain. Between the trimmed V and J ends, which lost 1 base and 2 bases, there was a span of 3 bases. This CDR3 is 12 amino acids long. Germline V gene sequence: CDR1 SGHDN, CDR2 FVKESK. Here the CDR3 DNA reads TGTGCCAGCAGCCAAGGGACCTACGAGCAGTACGTC. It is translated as CASSQGTYEQYV.

Here the CDR3 DNA reads TGCAGTGCTCACCGGACCACAACAAATGAGCAGTTCTTC. Translated: CSAHRTTTNEQFF. The chain carries TRBV20-1 and TRBJ2-1; D not resolved. The germline gives CDR1 DFQATT, CDR2 SNEGSKA (reference sequence). This CDR3 is 13 amino acids long. The ends were cut back, 5 bases at V and 7 bases at J, with 15 bases in the middle.

The DNA for the CDR3 is TGTGCCAGCAGCTCCGGGACAGGGCCCCCCACAGATACGCAGTATTTT. It specifies CASSSGTGPPTDTQYF. The chain is built from TRBV7-2 and TRBJ2-3; 9 bases agree with TRBD1. CDR1 SGHTA and CDR2 FQGNSA come from the germline V gene. J gave up 2 bases and V 4 bases, and 7 bases lay outside the gene matches. CDR3 length equals 16 residues.

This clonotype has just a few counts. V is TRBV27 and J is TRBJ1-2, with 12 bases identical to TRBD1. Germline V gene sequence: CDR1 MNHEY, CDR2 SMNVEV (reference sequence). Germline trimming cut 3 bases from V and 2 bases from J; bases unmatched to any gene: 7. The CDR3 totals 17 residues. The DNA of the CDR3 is TGTGCCAGCAGTTTCTCGCCCGGGACAGGGGGCAACTATGGCTACACCTTC. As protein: CASSFSPGTGGNYGYTF.

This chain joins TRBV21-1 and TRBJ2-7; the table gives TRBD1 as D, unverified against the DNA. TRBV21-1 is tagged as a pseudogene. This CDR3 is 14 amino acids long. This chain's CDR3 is CASSTYDRFYEQYV. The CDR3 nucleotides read TGTGCCAGCAGCACCTACGACAGATTCTACGAGCAGTACGTC.

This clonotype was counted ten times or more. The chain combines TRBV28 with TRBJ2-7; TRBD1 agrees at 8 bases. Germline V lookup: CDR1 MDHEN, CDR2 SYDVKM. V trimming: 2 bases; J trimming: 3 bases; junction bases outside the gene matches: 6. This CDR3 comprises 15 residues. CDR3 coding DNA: TGTGCCAGCAGTTTAAAGGGACAGGTCTTCTACGAGCAGTACTTC. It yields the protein CASSLKGQVFYEQYF. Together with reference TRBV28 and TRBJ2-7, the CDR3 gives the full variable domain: DVKVTQSSRYLVKRTGEKVFLECVQDMDHENMFWYRQDPGLGLRLIYFSYDVKMKEKGDIPEGYSVSREKKERFSLILESASTNQTSMYLCASSLKGQVFYEQYFGPGTRLTVT.

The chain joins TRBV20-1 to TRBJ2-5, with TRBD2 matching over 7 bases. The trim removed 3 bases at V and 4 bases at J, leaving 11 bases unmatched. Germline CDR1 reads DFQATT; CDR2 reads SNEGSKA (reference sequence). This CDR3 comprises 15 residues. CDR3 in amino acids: CSARIGRGEGETQYF. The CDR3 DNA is TGCAGTGCTAGGATTGGACGAGGGGAGGGAGAGACCCAGTACTTC.

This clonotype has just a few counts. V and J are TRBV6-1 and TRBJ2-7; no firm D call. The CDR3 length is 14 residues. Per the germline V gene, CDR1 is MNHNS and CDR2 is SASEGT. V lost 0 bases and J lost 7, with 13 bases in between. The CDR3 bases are TGTGCCAGCAGTGAAGCCGGTTGGATGGAAGAGCAGTACTTC. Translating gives CASSEAGWMEEQYF.

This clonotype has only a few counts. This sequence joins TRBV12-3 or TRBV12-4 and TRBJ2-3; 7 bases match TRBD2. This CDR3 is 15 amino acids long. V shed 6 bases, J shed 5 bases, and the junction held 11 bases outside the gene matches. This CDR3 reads CASRGSSGSGDTQYF. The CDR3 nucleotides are TGTGCCAGCAGGGGATCTAGCGGTAGTGGAGATACGCAGTATTTT.

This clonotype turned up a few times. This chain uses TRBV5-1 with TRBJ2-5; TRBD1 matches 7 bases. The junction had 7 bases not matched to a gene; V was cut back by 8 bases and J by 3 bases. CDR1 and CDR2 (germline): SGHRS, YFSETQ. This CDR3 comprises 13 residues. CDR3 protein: CASNRGREETQYF. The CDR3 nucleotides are TGCGCCAGTAACAGGGGCCGGGAAGAGACCCAGTACTTC.

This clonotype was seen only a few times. The CDR3 region is CASSSGPTVYEQYF. The CDR3 nucleotides read TGTGCCAGCAGTTCAGGGCCCACGGTCTACGAGCAGTACTTC. The chain couples TRBV28 to TRBJ2-7, with TRBD1 as a possible D gene (5 bases). Deletions cut 4 bases from V and 3 bases from J, with 13 bases between. CDR1 MDHEN and CDR2 SYDVKM come from the germline V gene. The CDR3 runs to 14 residues.

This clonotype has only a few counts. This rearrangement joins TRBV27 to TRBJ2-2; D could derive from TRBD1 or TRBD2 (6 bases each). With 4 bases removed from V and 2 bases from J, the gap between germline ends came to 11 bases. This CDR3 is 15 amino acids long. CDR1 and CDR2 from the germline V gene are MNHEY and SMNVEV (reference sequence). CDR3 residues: CASSSFGGNTGELFF. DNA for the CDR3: TGTGCCAGCAGTTCATTCGGGGGCAACACCGGGGAGCTGTTTTTT.

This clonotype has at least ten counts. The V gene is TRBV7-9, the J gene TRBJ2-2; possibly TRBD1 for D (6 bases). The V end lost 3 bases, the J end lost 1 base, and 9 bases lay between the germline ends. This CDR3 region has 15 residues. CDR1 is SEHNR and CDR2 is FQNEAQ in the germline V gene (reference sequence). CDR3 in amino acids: CASSLSQGNTGELFF. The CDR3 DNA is TGTGCCAGCAGCTTGTCACAGGGGAACACCGGGGAGCTGTTTTTT. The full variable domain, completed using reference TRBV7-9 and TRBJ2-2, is DTGVSQNPRHKITKRGQNVTFRCDPISEHNRLYWYRQTLGQGPEFLTYFQNEAQLEKSRLLSDRFSAERPKGSFSTLEIQRTEQGDSAMYLCASSLSQGNTGELFFGEGSRLTVL.

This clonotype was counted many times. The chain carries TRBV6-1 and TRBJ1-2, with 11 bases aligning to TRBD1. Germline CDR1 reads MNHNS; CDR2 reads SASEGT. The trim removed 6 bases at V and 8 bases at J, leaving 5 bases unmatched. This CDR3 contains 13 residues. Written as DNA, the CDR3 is TGTGCCAGCAGGGGGACAGGGGGAAAAGGCTACACCTTC. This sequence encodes CASRGTGGKGYTF.

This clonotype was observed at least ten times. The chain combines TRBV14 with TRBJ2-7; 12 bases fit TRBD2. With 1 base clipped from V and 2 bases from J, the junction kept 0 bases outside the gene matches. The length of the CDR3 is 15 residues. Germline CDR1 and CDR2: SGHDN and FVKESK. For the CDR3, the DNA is TGTGCCAGCAGCCAAGGACTAGCGGGGGCCTACGAGCAGTACGTC. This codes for CASSQGLAGAYEQYV.

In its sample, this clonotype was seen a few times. The CDR3 spells CASSAAPASEQYF. The CDR3 DNA follows: TGTGCCAGCAGCGCGGCCCCCGCCAGTGAGCAGTACTTC. The chain has TRBV5-5 and TRBJ2-7; D not resolved. Germline lookup yields CDR1 SGHKS and CDR2 YYEKEE (reference sequence). Trimming pared 4 bases from V and 7 bases from J, leaving 15 bases between. The CDR3 sequence is 13 residues long. The variable domain in full, with the rest retrieved from reference TRBV5-5 and TRBJ2-7, is DAGVTQSPTHLIKTRGQQVTLRCSPISGHKSVSWYQQVLGQGPQFIFQYYEKEERGRGNFPDRFSARQFPNYSSELNVNALLLGDSALYLCASSAAPASEQYFGPGTRLTVT.

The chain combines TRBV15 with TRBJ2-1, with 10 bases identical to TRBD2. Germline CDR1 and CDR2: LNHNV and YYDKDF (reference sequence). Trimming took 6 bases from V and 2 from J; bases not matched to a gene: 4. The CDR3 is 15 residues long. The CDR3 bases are TGTGCCACCAGTTCCGGGACTAGCGCCTACAATGAGCAGTTCTTC. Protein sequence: CATSSGTSAYNEQFF.

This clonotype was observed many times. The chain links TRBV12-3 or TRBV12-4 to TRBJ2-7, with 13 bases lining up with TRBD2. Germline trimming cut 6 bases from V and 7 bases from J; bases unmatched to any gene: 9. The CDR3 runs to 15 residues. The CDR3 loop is CASSRGLAGVSEQYF. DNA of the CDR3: TGTGCCAGCAGCCGAGGACTAGCGGGAGTGAGTGAGCAGTACTTC.

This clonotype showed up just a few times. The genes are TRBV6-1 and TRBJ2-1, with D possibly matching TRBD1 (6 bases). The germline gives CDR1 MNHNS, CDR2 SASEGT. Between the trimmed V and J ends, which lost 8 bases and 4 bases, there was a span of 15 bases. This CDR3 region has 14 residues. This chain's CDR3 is CASSGDTSYNEQFF. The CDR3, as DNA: TGTGCCAGCTCTGGGGACACTTCGTACAATGAGCAGTTCTTC.

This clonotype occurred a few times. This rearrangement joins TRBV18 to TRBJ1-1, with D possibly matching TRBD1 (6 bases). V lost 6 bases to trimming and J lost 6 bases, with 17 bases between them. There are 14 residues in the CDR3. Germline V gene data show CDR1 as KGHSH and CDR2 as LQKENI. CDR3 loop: CASSRQTGTAEAFF. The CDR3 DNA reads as TGTGCCAGCTCGAGACAAACAGGGACCGCTGAAGCTTTCTTT.

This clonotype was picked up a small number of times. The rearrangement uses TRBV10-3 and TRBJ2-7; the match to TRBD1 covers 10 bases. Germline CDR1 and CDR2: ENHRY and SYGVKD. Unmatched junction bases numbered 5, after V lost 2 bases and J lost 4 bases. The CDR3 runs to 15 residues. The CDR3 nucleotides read TGTGCCATCAGTGAGATGACAGGGGGCATGTACGAGCAGTACTTC. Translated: CAISEMTGGMYEQYF.